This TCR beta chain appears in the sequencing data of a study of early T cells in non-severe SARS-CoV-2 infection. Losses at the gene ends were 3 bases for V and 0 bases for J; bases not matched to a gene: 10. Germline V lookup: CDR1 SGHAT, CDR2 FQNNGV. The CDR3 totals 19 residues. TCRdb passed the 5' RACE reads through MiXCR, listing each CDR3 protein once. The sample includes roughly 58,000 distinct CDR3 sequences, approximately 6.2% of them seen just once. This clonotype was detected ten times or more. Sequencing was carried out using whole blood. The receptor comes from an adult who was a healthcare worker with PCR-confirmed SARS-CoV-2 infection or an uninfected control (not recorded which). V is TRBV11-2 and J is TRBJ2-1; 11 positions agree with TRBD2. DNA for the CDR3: TGTGCCAGCAGCTTGGGACCGGGACTAGCGGCGCCCTCCTACAATGAGCAGTTCTTC. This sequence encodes CASSLGPGLAAPSYNEQFF.